One sample yielded the 16 T cell receptor beta chains listed below, sequenced in a study of T cell changes during pregnancy in multiple sclerosis. Sequenced by immunoSEQ multiplex PCR; TCRdb stores in-frame clones only, minus some. The table has tens of thousands of clones, about 93% seen once. The source was CD4+ T cells from peripheral blood mononuclear cells, collected in the second trimester of pregnancy. Every receptor here comes from a female donor with multiple sclerosis, enrolled in a pregnancy study.

The V call is TRBV19, the J call TRBJ2-1; D is undetermined. The CDR3 consists of 13 residues. CDR1 is LNHDA, CDR2 SQIVND, per germline (reference sequence). Trimming shortened V by 7 bases and J by 0 bases, and 7 bases separated the two germline ends. This chain's CDR3 is CASNPSSYNEQFF. The CDR3 nucleotides are TGTGCCAGTAACCCGAGCTCCTACAATGAGCAGTTCTTC.

DNA for the CDR3: TGTGCCAGCAGCTTAGACAGTCTCTATGGCTACACCTTC. Translating it yields CASSLDSLYGYTF. V gene TRBV7-2 combines with J gene TRBJ1-2; no reliable D call. This CDR3 has 13 amino acids. Germline V gene data show CDR1 as SGHTA and CDR2 as FQGNSA. V gave up 1 base and J gave up 4 bases, with 7 bases separating them.

The chain joins TRBV7-8 to TRBJ2-3, with D possibly being TRBD1 (6 bases). The CDR3 is 15 amino acids. Trimming removed 8 bases at V and 2 bases at J, with 17 bases between. In germline, CDR1 is SGHVS, CDR2 FQNEAQ. In DNA, the CDR3 is TGTGCCAGCTTCCAGGGGAGACGGGCCACAGATACGCAGTATTTT. Translated, it gives CASFQGRRATDTQYF.

The chain carries TRBV6-6 and TRBJ2-7; TRBD1 might be the D (6 bases). CDR1 is MNHNY and CDR2 is SVGAGI in the germline V gene (reference sequence). Trimming cost V 11 bases and J 4 bases, with 21 bases left between them. CDR3 size: 14 residues. CDR3 nucleotide sequence: TGTGCCGCACATGGCAGGGGATTCTCTTACGAGCAGTACTTC. Amino acids: CAAHGRGFSYEQYF.

The rearrangement uses TRBV7-9 and TRBJ2-5; TRBD1 matches at 11 bases. The CDR3 runs to 16 residues. The junction had 6 bases not matched to a gene; V was cut back by 4 bases and J by 2 bases. The germline V gene encodes CDR1 SEHNR and CDR2 FQNEAQ (reference sequence). CDR3 sequence: CASSYGDRGSQETQYF. The CDR3 nucleotides are TGTGCCAGCAGCTATGGGGACAGGGGGAGTCAAGAGACCCAGTACTTC.

The chain combines TRBV6-5 with TRBJ2-2; TRBD2 aligns across 15 bases. The ends lost 5 bases at V and 6 bases at J; junction bases unmatched: 1. Germline assignment: CDR1 MNHEY and CDR2 SVGAGI. The CDR3 contains 15 residues. As DNA, the CDR3 is TGTGCCAGCAGTGGACTAGCGGGAGGGCCCGGGGAGCTGTTTTTT. Amino acids: CASSGLAGGPGELFF.

The rearrangement uses TRBV27 and TRBJ2-5; TRBD2 matches at 9 bases. CDR3 length equals 17 residues. Trimming removed 6 bases from V and 4 bases from J; junction bases left unmatched: 15. The germline CDR1 and CDR2 sequences are MNHEY and SMNVEV (reference sequence). CDR3 sequence (DNA): TGTGCCAGCAGCAAACATTCCCGCGCAGCGGGGGGAGAGACCCAGTACTTC. Translating gives CASSKHSRAAGGETQYF.

V gene TRBV28 combines with J gene TRBJ2-5; TRBD2 might be the D (6 bases). V was cut by 6 bases and J by 1 base, with 12 bases left in between. The CDR3 is 14 amino acids. Germline V gives CDR1 MDHEN, CDR2 SYDVKM. In DNA form, the CDR3 reads TGTGCCAGCAGGGTAGCGGAATCCCAAGAGACCCAGTACTTC. As protein: CASRVAESQETQYF.

The J gene is TRBJ1-1, the V gene TRBV7-9; weak D call: TRBD1 (5 bases). CDR1 is SEHNR and CDR2 is FQNEAQ in the germline V gene (reference sequence). The CDR3 contains 13 residues. The V and J ends lost 1 base and 7 bases respectively, with 10 bases between them. CDR3 bases: TGTGCCAGCAGCTTAGGCCAGGGAGGTGAAGCTTTCTTT. It translates to CASSLGQGGEAFF.

The chain links TRBV4-3 to TRBJ2-7, with TRBD1 matching 9 bases. This CDR3 is built from 16 residues. J was trimmed by 0 bases and V by 3 bases; bases with no gene match: 6. Germline CDR1 and CDR2: LGHNA and YSLEER. CDR3 loop: CASSQAWTGVSYEQYF. Written as DNA, the CDR3 is TGCGCCAGCAGCCAGGCCTGGACAGGGGTCTCCTACGAGCAGTACTTC.

The CDR3 reads CASSHYGLAGGSGANVLTF. The CDR3, as DNA: TGTGCCAGCAGTCATTACGGACTAGCGGGAGGGTCTGGGGCCAACGTCCTGACTTTC. The chain couples TRBV11-2 to TRBJ2-6; 15 positions agree with TRBD2. Germline trimming cut 6 bases from V and 1 base from J; bases unmatched to any gene: 7. The CDR3 sequence is 19 residues long. CDR1 and CDR2 from the germline V gene are SGHAT and FQNNGV.

The chain joins TRBV30 to TRBJ1-2, with D possibly matching TRBD1 (6 bases). This CDR3 is built from 12 residues. Germline loops: CDR1 GTSNPN, CDR2 SVGIG (reference sequence). The germline V and J ends were trimmed by 2 bases and 3 bases, with 7 bases remaining between them. The CDR3 nucleotides are TGTGCCTGGAGTAACAGGGACTATGGCTACACCTTC. Protein product: CAWSNRDYGYTF.

V usage is TRBV5-1 and J usage is TRBJ1-1, with a possible D match to TRBD1 (6 bases). The CDR3 extends over 16 amino acids. Germline assignment: CDR1 SGHRS and CDR2 YFSETQ. The V and J ends lost 0 bases and 5 bases respectively, with 17 bases between them. CDR3 nucleotides: TGCGCCAGCAGCTTGGGTCCGCGGGGGGCGATGACTGAAGCTTTCTTT. Residues: CASSLGPRGAMTEAFF.

The J gene is TRBJ2-2, the V gene TRBV6-5; 9 bases are a match to TRBD1. The V segment lost 2 bases and the J segment 7 bases; nucleotides outside the gene matches: 5. CDR1 and CDR2 from the germline V gene are MNHEY and SVGAGI. The CDR3 length is 15 residues. CDR3 region: CASSYRTGVIGELFF. DNA for the CDR3: TGTGCCAGCAGTTACCGGACAGGGGTTATCGGGGAGCTGTTTTTT.

CDR3 region: CASSLRGTGGGEAFF. DNA for the CDR3: TGTGCCAGCAGCTTACGGGGGACAGGCGGAGGTGAAGCTTTCTTT. V and J are TRBV11-1 and TRBJ1-1, with 8 bases that match TRBD1. Germline V gene lookup returns CDR1 SGHAT and CDR2 FQDESV (reference sequence). The trim removed 2 bases at V and 7 bases at J, leaving 9 bases unmatched. This CDR3 has 15 residues.

CDR3 nucleotide sequence: TGTGCCAGTAGTAGGACTAGAGAGACCCAGTACTTC. The encoded protein is CASSRTRETQYF. This chain links TRBV19 with TRBJ2-5, with 7 bases lining up with TRBD2. The length of the CDR3 is 12 residues. Germline CDR1 and CDR2: LNHDA and SQIVND (reference sequence). J lost 4 bases, V lost 4 bases, and 0 bases had no gene match.